These 23 T cell receptor beta chains were sequenced from one sample in a study of T-cell memory formation after mild COVID-19. In TCRdb, the 5' RACE reads were re-called with MiXCR into one record per CDR3 protein. This sample has tens of thousands of distinct CDR3 sequences, with less than 15% found just once. Material: PBMCs or a T cell subset sorted from them (not recorded which). The source of these receptors is an adult woman who had mild COVID-19 (a few samples of this study predate the infection). Cell type and time point are not known.

The V call is TRBV25-1, the J call TRBJ2-7; D tentatively fits TRBD1 or TRBD2 (5 bases each). Trimming left V 0 bases short and J 4 bases short, with 13 bases between. The CDR3 runs to 15 residues. CDR1 and CDR2 (germline): MGHDK, SYGVNS. The CDR3 coding sequence is TGTGCCAGCAGTGAATACACAGGCGGCGGGTACGAGCAGTACTTC. Translated, it gives CASSEYTGGGYEQYF.

The gene calls are TRBV7-9 and TRBJ2-5; D is possibly TRBD1 (6 bases). The V end lost 6 bases, the J end lost 1 base, and 21 bases lay between the germline ends. Looked up from germline, CDR1 is SEHNR and CDR2 is FQNEAQ (reference sequence). The length of the CDR3 is 17 residues. In DNA form, the CDR3 reads TGTGCCAGCAGTTCACCCCGGCAAGGGGGAGCCCAAGAGACCCAGTACTTC. Protein sequence: CASSSPRQGGAQETQYF.

V is TRBV4-1 and J is TRBJ2-2; D is unresolved. V lost 3 bases to trimming and J lost 7 bases, with 15 bases between them. In germline, CDR1 is MGHRA, CDR2 YSYEKL. The CDR3 sequence is 15 residues long. CDR3 loop: CASSHPDLGFGELFF. CDR3 nucleotides: TGCGCCAGCAGCCATCCCGACTTGGGTTTCGGGGAGCTGTTTTTT.

This chain links TRBV4-2 with TRBJ1-2, with a tentative D call TRBD1 (5 bases). CDR3 length: 18 amino acids. CDR1 and CDR2 (germline): LGHNA, YNFKEQ. Trimming stripped 3 bases from V and 0 bases from J, with 20 bases between. The CDR3 region is CASSHPGAVSSANYGYTF. CDR3 coding DNA: TGTGCCAGCAGCCACCCCGGGGCAGTATCCTCAGCTAACTATGGCTACACCTTC.

This clonotype was seen a few times. J is TRBJ2-2 and V is TRBV12-3 or TRBV12-4; 9 bases agree with TRBD1. J lost 6 bases, V lost 6 bases, and 8 bases had no gene match. This CDR3 is built from 15 residues. The CDR3 DNA reads as TGTGCCAGCAGCCCGGGACAGGGCTTTTCCGGGGAGCTGTTTTTT. Translating it yields CASSPGQGFSGELFF.

The chain joins TRBV20-1 to TRBJ2-3, with TRBD2 identical over 11 bases. CDR1 DFQATT and CDR2 SNEGSKA come from the germline V gene (reference sequence). Trimming took 3 bases from V and 11 from J; bases not matched to a gene: 1. This CDR3 is 11 amino acids long. The CDR3 spells CSARGLAVQYF. In DNA, the CDR3 is TGCAGTGCTAGGGGACTAGCGGTGCAGTATTTT.

The chain carries TRBV7-9 and TRBJ2-2, with TRBD1 matching 9 bases. The germline CDR1 and CDR2 sequences are SEHNR and FQNEAQ (reference sequence). CDR3 length equals 15 residues. J lost 2 bases, V lost 5 bases, and 3 bases had no gene match. The CDR3 DNA sequence: TGTGCCAGCAGCGGGACAGGGCCCAACACCGGGGAGCTGTTTTTT. As protein: CASSGTGPNTGELFF.

The rearrangement uses TRBV9 and TRBJ1-5, with a tentative D call TRBD1 (5 bases). Germline lookup yields CDR1 SGDLS and CDR2 YYNGEE. The CDR3 is made up of 15 amino acids. V was pared by 0 bases and J by 7 bases, with 14 bases between. CDR3 residues: CASSVGGGTGQPQHF. As DNA, the CDR3 is TGTGCCAGCAGCGTAGGTGGAGGGACGGGGCAGCCCCAGCATTTT.

This rearrangement joins TRBV6-6 to TRBJ2-1; maybe TRBD2 (6 bases). The CDR3 consists of 16 residues. CDR1 and CDR2 from the germline V gene are MNHNY and SVGAGI (reference sequence). Between the trimmed V and J ends, which lost 2 bases and 0 bases, there was a span of 11 bases. The CDR3 sequence: CASSYPTSHSYNEQFF. The DNA for the CDR3 is TGTGCCAGCAGTTACCCTACTAGCCACTCCTACAATGAGCAGTTCTTC.

In its sample, this clonotype was seen a few times. The chain uses TRBV12-3 or TRBV12-4 and TRBJ2-5; TRBD2 agrees at 9 bases. The CDR3 sequence is 14 residues long. Trimming took 6 bases from V and 5 from J; bases not matched to a gene: 7. This chain's CDR3 is CASSPTRGGETQYF. The CDR3 coding sequence is TGTGCCAGCAGCCCCACGCGGGGGGGCGAGACCCAGTACTTC.

The gene calls are TRBV7-8 and TRBJ2-1, with no clear D. The V end was cut by 4 bases, the J end by 5 bases, with 15 bases between. This CDR3 contains 15 residues. Germline CDR1 and CDR2: SGHVS and FQNEAQ. CDR3 region: CASSSDPGRNNEQFF. CDR3 DNA sequence: TGTGCCAGCAGCTCGGACCCCGGCCGGAACAATGAGCAGTTCTTC.

This clonotype was seen a few times. The chain recombines TRBV6-2 or TRBV6-3 with TRBJ2-3, with D perhaps TRBD2 (6 bases). This CDR3 has 16 amino acids. V was shortened by 1 base and J by 3 bases, with 14 bases between the two germline ends. Germline V lookup: CDR1 MNHEY, CDR2 SVGEGT. The CDR3 sequence is CASSYLTGEETDTQYF. CDR3 in DNA: TGTGCCAGCAGTTACTTAACGGGGGAGGAAACAGATACGCAGTATTTT.

The chain couples TRBV7-2 to TRBJ2-1; D call uncertain. V lost 2 bases and J lost 2, with 10 bases in between. The germline CDR1 and CDR2 sequences are SGHTA and FQGNSA. This CDR3 is 15 amino acids long. As DNA, the CDR3 is TGTGCCAGCAGCTTATGGGAAACCCCCTACAATGAGCAGTTCTTC. Amino acid sequence: CASSLWETPYNEQFF.

This clonotype was detected only a few times. The chain recombines TRBV24-1 with TRBJ2-1; 7 nucleotides align to TRBD2. V was pared by 7 bases and J by 8 bases, with 1 base of the junction left unmatched. This CDR3 is 11 amino acids long. Looked up from germline, CDR1 is KGHDR and CDR2 is SFDVKD. CDR3 DNA: TGTGCCACCAGGGGAGGGGATGAGCAGTTCTTC. Amino acid sequence: CATRGGDEQFF.

The chain recombines TRBV7-8 with TRBJ2-5, with a possible D match to TRBD1 (6 bases). The V end was cut by 9 bases, the J end by 2 bases, with 19 bases between. The CDR3 totals 15 residues. Germline assignment: CDR1 SGHVS and CDR2 FQNEAQ. CDR3 bases: TGTGCCAGTGACCGGGACATAATTTGGCAAGAGACCCAGTACTTC. Translated, it gives CASDRDIIWQETQYF.

V usage is TRBV4-1 and J usage is TRBJ1-1; tentative D call: TRBD1 (5 bases). CDR3 length: 13 amino acids. Germline CDR1 and CDR2: MGHRA and YSYEKL. The V end lost 1 base, the J end lost 5 bases, and 8 bases lay between the germline ends. CDR3 sequence reads: CASSQVGGTEAFF. Written as DNA, the CDR3 is TGCGCCAGCAGCCAAGTCGGGGGGACTGAAGCTTTCTTT.

This clonotype occurred a few times. The rearrangement joins TRBV10-2 to TRBJ2-4, with TRBD2 matching over 10 bases. V lost 7 bases, J lost 0 bases, and 6 bases stayed unmatched. The germline V gene has CDR1 WSHSY and CDR2 SAAADI. The CDR3 is 16 residues long. The CDR3: CASTGTSELAKNIQYF. The CDR3 DNA reads as TGCGCCAGCACAGGGACTAGCGAACTAGCCAAAAACATTCAGTACTTC.

This clonotype was counted between two and nine times. The chain joins TRBV7-9 to TRBJ2-1; no clear D gene. The CDR3 totals 13 residues. Germline V gene sequence: CDR1 SEHNR, CDR2 FQNEAQ (reference sequence). The ends were cut back, 5 bases at V and 2 bases at J, with 7 bases in the middle. The CDR3 reads CASSDGAYNEQFF. As DNA, the CDR3 is TGTGCCAGCAGCGATGGGGCCTACAATGAGCAGTTCTTC.

V usage is TRBV13 and J usage is TRBJ2-1, with D unresolved. The CDR3 loop spans 12 amino acids. Germline CDR1 is PRHDT and CDR2 is FYEKMQ (reference sequence). Trimming shortened V by 6 bases and J by 10 bases, and 13 bases separated the two germline ends. CDR3 sequence reads: CASSPVRKEQFF. CDR3 sequence (DNA): TGTGCCAGCAGTCCGGTAAGAAAAGAGCAGTTCTTC.

There are a few counts of this clonotype. The chain is built from TRBV6-5 and TRBJ1-1; the D gene is possibly TRBD1 (6 bases). The CDR3 spans 11 residues. Germline V gene lookup returns CDR1 MNHEY and CDR2 SVGAGI. V was clipped by 8 bases and J by 6 bases, with 10 bases between them. CDR3 sequence reads: CASGGAPEAFF. The CDR3 DNA reads TGTGCCAGCGGGGGGGCCCCTGAAGCTTTCTTT.

This clonotype was counted between two and nine times. The V gene is TRBV30, the J gene TRBJ2-7; weak D call: TRBD1 (6 bases). Germline V gene data show CDR1 as GTSNPN and CDR2 as SVGIG (reference sequence). V gave up 1 base and J gave up 2 bases, with 18 bases separating them. This CDR3 is 16 amino acids long. The chain's CDR3 is CAWSGQTGYTTYEQYF. The CDR3 region has the DNA TGTGCCTGGAGTGGACAAACAGGGTACACTACCTACGAGCAGTACTTC.

The chain joins TRBV27 to TRBJ1-1, with D perhaps TRBD1 (5 bases). V lost 8 bases, J lost 0 bases, and 13 bases lay in between. The CDR3 loop spans 14 amino acids. Per germline, CDR1 MNHEY and CDR2 SMNVEV (reference sequence). The CDR3 DNA sequence: TGTGCCAGCTCAGTGGGGGGACTGAACACTGAAGCTTTCTTT. Protein product: CASSVGGLNTEAFF.

There are many counts of this clonotype. V gene TRBV4-1 combines with J gene TRBJ2-5; 7 positions agree with TRBD2. CDR3 size: 14 residues. CDR1 MGHRA and CDR2 YSYEKL come from the germline V gene. V shed 2 bases and J 3 bases; nucleotides not matched to a gene: 3. CDR3 sequence reads: CASSQTGLEETQYF. CDR3 in DNA: TGCGCCAGCAGCCAAACTGGACTAGAAGAGACCCAGTACTTC.